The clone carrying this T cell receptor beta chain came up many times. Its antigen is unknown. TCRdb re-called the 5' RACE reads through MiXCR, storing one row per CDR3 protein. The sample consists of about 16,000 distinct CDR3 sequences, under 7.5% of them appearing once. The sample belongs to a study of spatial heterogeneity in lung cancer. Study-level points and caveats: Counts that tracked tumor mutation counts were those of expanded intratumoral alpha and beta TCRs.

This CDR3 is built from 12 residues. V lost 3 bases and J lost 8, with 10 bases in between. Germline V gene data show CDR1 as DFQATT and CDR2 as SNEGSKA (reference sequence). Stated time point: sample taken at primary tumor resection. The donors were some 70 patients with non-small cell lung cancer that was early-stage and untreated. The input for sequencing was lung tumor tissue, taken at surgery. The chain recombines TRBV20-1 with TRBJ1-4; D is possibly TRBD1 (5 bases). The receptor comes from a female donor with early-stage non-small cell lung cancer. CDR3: CSAREGIEKLFF. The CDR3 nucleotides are TGCAGTGCTAGGGAGGGGATAGAAAAACTGTTTTTT.